The 18 T cell receptor beta chains in this list originate from one sample, sequenced in a study of technical replicates of blood from a few donors (dated 2017 in TCRdb). The library came from the immunoSEQ multiplex PCR assay. This immuneACCESS table, as held by TCRdb, lists in-frame sequences with V and J called but not all clones. Of the missing ones, under half trace to an unresolved V gene in checked studies; the others have no known cause. The sample table contains about 85,000 clones; only one count was recorded for roughly 94% of them. In total, the top ten clones hold 0.25% of the sample. The sample taken for sequencing was T cells isolated from PBMCs. The source is a human donor in good health.

The CDR3 here is CSVLLSKINEQFF. As DNA, the CDR3 is TGCAGCGTCCTGCTATCGAAGATCAATGAGCAGTTCTTC. The J gene is TRBJ2-1, the V gene TRBV29-1; D uncertain. The V end was cut by 6 bases, the J end by 6 bases, with 15 bases between. The CDR3 has 13 amino acids. CDR1 is SQVTM, CDR2 ANQGSEA, per germline.

The chain couples TRBV28 to TRBJ2-7, with D maybe TRBD2 (5 bases). V was pared by 3 bases and J by 5 bases, with 8 bases between. The CDR3 runs 12 residues. From germline, CDR1 is MDHEN and CDR2 SYDVKM. The CDR3 protein is CASSLGVDEQYF. The CDR3 nucleotides are TGTGCCAGCAGTTTGGGAGTCGACGAGCAGTACTTC.

J is TRBJ1-1 and V is TRBV5-1, with 9 bases that match TRBD1. The CDR3 is 15 residues long. Germline V gene lookup returns CDR1 SGHRS and CDR2 YFSETQ. The J segment lost 7 bases and the V segment lost 1 base, leaving 8 bases of the junction unmatched. CDR3 bases: TGCGCCAGCAGCTTGCTGGACAGGGGAGTGGGTGAAGCTTTCTTT. Translation gives CASSLLDRGVGEAFF.

This chain connects TRBV4-1 to TRBJ1-2; 7 bases map to TRBD1. The CDR3 contains 14 residues. The V gene end was trimmed by 4 bases and the J gene end by 7 bases; junction bases not matched to a gene: 9. Looked up from germline, CDR1 is MGHRA and CDR2 is YSYEKL. This chain's CDR3 is CASSPDRVSLGYTF. CDR3 bases: TGCGCCAGCAGCCCCGACAGGGTTAGTCTTGGCTACACCTTC.

This clone was observed once. The chain uses TRBV15 and TRBJ1-4; D is possibly TRBD1 (5 bases). This CDR3 is built from 13 residues. The germline CDR1 and CDR2 sequences are LNHNV and YYDKDF (reference sequence). V was pared by 6 bases and J by 0 bases, with 5 bases between. CDR3 region: CATRQATNEKLFF. The CDR3 DNA sequence: TGTGCCACCAGACAGGCAACTAATGAAAAACTGTTTTTT.

The rearrangement uses TRBV5-4 and TRBJ2-7, with D tentatively TRBD2 (5 bases). Germline V lookup: CDR1 SGHNT, CDR2 YYREEE (reference sequence). Trimming removed 4 bases at V and 2 bases at J, with 19 bases between. The CDR3 is 16 residues long. The CDR3 region has the DNA TGTGCCAGCAGCAAATCGGCCGGGGAATACACCTACGAGCAGTACTTC. It encodes CASSKSAGEYTYEQYF.

This chain joins TRBV27 and TRBJ2-1, with D perhaps matching TRBD2 (6 bases). V lost 2 bases and J lost 11, with 13 bases in between. The germline V gene has CDR1 MNHEY and CDR2 SMNVEV (reference sequence). The CDR3 has 13 amino acids. The chain's CDR3 is CASSLGRRWQQFF. CDR3 nucleotide sequence: TGTGCCAGCAGTTTAGGGAGGCGCTGGCAGCAGTTCTTC.

The chain combines TRBV4-1 with TRBJ1-2, with TRBD1 as a possible D gene (6 bases). This CDR3 spans 17 amino acids. Trimming left V 2 bases short and J 6 bases short, with 22 bases between. Germline-derived CDR1 and CDR2 are MGHRA and YSYEKL. The CDR3 nucleotides are TGCGCCAGCAGCCAAACCCTTGTCTGGGGGCGCTTTCATGGCTACACCTTC. Encoded protein: CASSQTLVWGRFHGYTF.

The chain recombines TRBV2 with TRBJ2-1; 8 nucleotides match TRBD2. The CDR3 extends over 15 amino acids. V dropped 7 bases and J dropped 0; count of bases not matched to a gene: 5. Germline CDR1 reads SNHLY; CDR2 reads FYNNEI. The CDR3 region has the DNA TGTGCCAGCAACGTAGCGGGAAGCTCCTACAATGAGCAGTTCTTC. Its translation is CASNVAGSSYNEQFF.

The chain combines TRBV28 with TRBJ2-7; D is undetermined. CDR1 is MDHEN and CDR2 is SYDVKM in the germline V gene. The CDR3 covers 14 residues. Trimming stripped 1 base from V and 2 bases from J, with 9 bases between. The CDR3 spells CASSLYGSPYEQYF. The CDR3 bases are TGTGCCAGCAGTTTATACGGGTCACCCTACGAGCAGTACTTC.

This chain joins TRBV5-1 and TRBJ2-3; no reliable D call. Trimming stripped 4 bases from V and 6 bases from J, with 9 bases between. The CDR3 spans 12 residues. Germline CDR1 reads SGHRS; CDR2 reads YFSETQ. This chain's CDR3 is CASSPDLDTQYF. The CDR3 DNA is TGCGCCAGCAGCCCAGACTTGGATACGCAGTATTTT.

The genes are TRBV21-1 and TRBJ1-2. TRBV21-1 is deemed a pseudogene. This CDR3 has 16 amino acids. The CDR3 is CATIYTSGGTNYGYTF. The CDR3 DNA follows: TGTGCCACCATTTATACCTCGGGGGGTACTAACTATGGCTACACCTTC.

The chain recombines TRBV5-1 with TRBJ2-7; perhaps TRBD1 as D (5 bases). The CDR3 runs to 15 residues. V shed 3 bases and J shed 1 base, with 14 bases lying between them. CDR1 is SGHRS, CDR2 YFSETQ, per germline. CDR3 nucleotide sequence: TGCGCCAGCAGCTATTCCCAGGGTAGGTCCTACGAGCAGTACTTC. Its translation is CASSYSQGRSYEQYF.

The V gene is TRBV5-4, the J gene TRBJ1-1; D ambiguous. Trimming took 5 bases from V and 0 from J, leaving 14 bases between them. The CDR3 runs 15 residues. Germline CDR1 reads SGHNT; CDR2 reads YYREEE (reference sequence). CDR3 protein: CASRNSSPMNTEAFF. The CDR3 bases are TGTGCCAGCAGAAACAGTTCCCCAATGAACACTGAAGCTTTCTTT.

The V call is TRBV2, the J call TRBJ2-7; D gene unclear. CDR1 and CDR2 (germline): SNHLY, FYNNEI. Trimming stripped 6 bases from V and 4 bases from J, with 10 bases between. The CDR3 length is 12 residues. The CDR3 bases are TGTGCCAGCAGCCCGCGCATTTACGAGCAGTACTTC. Its translation: CASSPRIYEQYF.

J is TRBJ2-7 and V is TRBV27; 11 bases agree with TRBD2. In germline, CDR1 is MNHEY, CDR2 SMNVEV (reference sequence). V shed 6 bases, J shed 0 bases, and the junction held 4 bases outside the gene matches. The CDR3 covers 15 residues. In DNA form, the CDR3 reads TGTGCCAGCAGCCGGGGGACTAGCGGCTCCTACGAGCAGTACTTC. Its protein product is CASSRGTSGSYEQYF.

The chain is built from TRBV10-3 and TRBJ2-7; TRBD2 matches 7 bases. Per germline, CDR1 ENHRY and CDR2 SYGVKD. The CDR3 consists of 14 residues. V trimming: 0 bases; J trimming: 2 bases; junction bases outside the gene matches: 1. The CDR3 DNA reads TGTGCCATCAGTGAGTCGAGCGGGACCTACGAGCAGTACTTC. The encoded protein is CAISESSGTYEQYF.

J is TRBJ1-2 and V is TRBV29-1; 7 bases map to TRBD1. The germline CDR1 and CDR2 sequences are SQVTM and ANQGSEA. V was pared by 7 bases and J by 5 bases, with 7 bases of the junction left unmatched. The CDR3 sequence is 12 residues long. The CDR3 bases are TGCAGCGGAGGGGGCCGGAGTTATGGCTACACCTTC. The encoded protein is CSGGGRSYGYTF.